At least ten counts were recorded for the clone carrying this TCR beta chain. This sample was included in a study of neurological immune-mediated disorders. Each CDR3 protein is one row after TCRdb ran MiXCR on the 5' RACE reads. The sample includes tens of thousands of distinct CDR3 sequences, just under 7.5% seen only once; the top ten take around 5.7%. CDR3 length: 16 amino acids. Trimming removed 0 bases at V and 4 bases at J, with 13 bases between. CDR1 SGHTA and CDR2 FQGNSA come from the germline V gene. The J gene is TRBJ1-3, the V gene TRBV7-2, with D unclear. This receptor was obtained from a man in his forties or fifties in good health. Input material: CD4+ T cells from blood. CDR3 protein: CASSLASRAGGNTIYF. The CDR3 region has the DNA TGTGCCAGCAGCTTAGCCTCCCGCGCTGGCGGAAACACCATATATTTT.